This T cell receptor (beta chain) came from a study of OX40 agonist ivuxolimab in advanced cancers. Libraries were prepared by immunoSEQ multiplex PCR; TCRdb keeps only in-frame clonotypes and omits some of them. The table includes about 69,000 clones, nearly 90% detected once. The sequence was obtained from an adult with an advanced solid tumor such as melanoma, head and neck, liver or kidney cancer. The specimen was CD4+ or CD8+ T cells sorted from blood, collected in a trial of the OX40 agonist ivuxolimab.

The CDR3 DNA follows: TGTGCCAGCAGGACAGCCGACGAGCAGTACTTC. Amino acid sequence: CASRTADEQYF. The chain links TRBV6-5 to TRBJ2-7, with D tentatively TRBD1 (5 bases). The length of the CDR3 is 11 residues. The V gene lost 6 bases and the J gene lost 5 bases, with 8 bases spanning the gap. Germline assignment: CDR1 MNHEY and CDR2 SVGAGI.